These T cell receptor beta chains were read from a single sample in a study of cytomegalovirus exposure and HLA in healthy donors. TCRdb keeps only in-frame clones here, not all; method: immunoSEQ multiplex PCR. The profile covers roughly 110,000 clones, with less than 90% appearing a single time and about 1.8% taken by the ten largest. The sample was PBMCs. Receptors originate from a woman between 18 and 29 years old in good health and CMV-seropositive. The conserved cysteine and the conserved F or W are not part of the CDR3 here. Fields, in order: J gene, V gene, CDR3 protein.

>TRBJ1-1|TRBV4-3
ASSLQGQNTEAF
>TRBJ2-7|TRBV5-6
ASSEIGGRGRYEQY
>TRBJ2-2|TRBV7-9
ASQSGGANTGELF
>TRBJ1-6|TRBV6-5
ASSYSVQGANSPLH
>TRBJ2-7|TRBV19
ATRPTGGYEQY
>TRBJ2-1|TRBV19
ASSTTSGSYNEQF
>TRBJ1-1|TRBV6-1
ASSEDLVNTEAF
>TRBJ1-2|TRBV5-1
ASSLVEEGQLYGYT
>TRBJ1-1|TRBV29-1
SVRLANEAF
>TRBJ2-2|TRBV10-1
ASSDPGQVANTGELF
>TRBJ1-2|TRBV7-9
ASSLIQGGGYT
>TRBJ2-6|TRBV14
ASSRFGGANVLT
>TRBJ1-1|TRBV6-4
ASRMTGGMTEAF
>TRBJ1-6|TRBV27
ASSQTGTVTRWDNSPLH
>TRBJ1-3|TRBV4-1
ASSQDSGGNTIY
>TRBJ1-1|TRBV27
ASSFPLGQGVGQTEAF
>TRBJ2-5|TRBV28
ASRGVWAGGIQETQY
>TRBJ1-5|TRBV28
ASRYSDRVNQPQH
>TRBJ1-5|TRBV19
ASRNEVQPQH
>TRBJ1-2|TRBV6-5
ATGGDRYGYT
>TRBJ2-7|TRBV7-2
ASSLRRGPRNYEQY
>TRBJ2-2|TRBV5-6
ASSSPLAGGQRELF
>TRBJ2-2|TRBV19
ASSREATGELF
>TRBJ1-4|TRBV15
ATSRDTAATNEKLF
>TRBJ2-3|TRBV18
ASSPGTTSTDTQY
>TRBJ2-7|TRBV15
ATSRDPGISYEQY
>TRBJ1-4|TRBV18
ASSPSRPGEKLF
>TRBJ1-5|TRBV6-1
ASSGRTGLDQPQH
>TRBJ2-3|TRBV7-9
ASSSRDISTDTQY
>TRBJ1-6|TRBV7-8
ASSLERRSPLH
>TRBJ1-5|TRBV6-1
AAWGQLGQPQH
>TRBJ2-5|TRBV28
ASSPPGTAQETQY
>TRBJ1-6|TRBV7-6
ASSYPGQGAPLH
>TRBJ1-6|TRBV7-9
ASSSETGGISPLH
>TRBJ1-5|TRBV27
ASSLSVGGNQPQH
>TRBJ2-7|TRBV28
ASSFGGTGTFEQY
>TRBJ1-3|TRBV5-6
ASSLGDSGNTIY
>TRBJ2-2|TRBV15
ATSDRDRSTGELF
>TRBJ1-1|TRBV28
ASRIQGNTEAF
>TRBJ2-7|TRBV9
ASSVDLAGFSEQY